These 15 T cell receptor beta chains originate from one sample sequenced in a study of blood T cell repertoires in COVID-19 (dated by TCRdb to about 2020). The library was built by means of the immunoSEQ multiplex PCR assay. Held by TCRdb, this immuneACCESS table contains in-frame sequences only and omits some clones. Under half of the omission traces to an unresolved V gene where checked; the cause of the rest is unknown. The sample yields roughly 150,000 clones; under 90% were counted once. Of the sample, about 10% falls within the top ten clones. Sequencing was performed on peripheral blood. The source is a woman of 80 years or more with active or convalescent COVID-19.

The chain is built from TRBV3-1 (or the pseudogene TRBV3-2) and TRBJ2-1; the match to TRBD2 covers 13 bases. This CDR3 region has 16 residues. V dropped 4 bases and J dropped 9; count of bases not matched to a gene: 9. Germline CDR1 LGHDT, CDR2 YNNKEL (reference sequence). The CDR3 loop is CASSPTSGRAPGEQFF. For the CDR3, the DNA is TGTGCCAGCAGCCCCACTAGCGGGAGGGCCCCGGGTGAGCAGTTCTTC.

Concerning this clone: Other DNA sequences within the sample encode an identical CDR3. The chain employs TRBV5-1 and TRBJ2-6; 7 bases map to TRBD1. This CDR3 comprises 16 residues. V was clipped by 0 bases and J by 1 base; unmatched bases: 1. CDR1 is SGHRS, CDR2 YFSETQ, per germline. CDR3 DNA: TGCGCCAGCAGCTTGGCAGGGGGTTCTGGGGCCAACGTCCTGACTTTC. Translated, it gives CASSLAGGSGANVLTF. Filled out from reference TRBV5-1 and TRBJ2-6, the complete variable domain reads KAGVTQTPRYLIKTRGQQVTLSCSPISGHRSVSWYQQTPGQGLQFLFEYFSETQRNKGNFPGRFSGRQFSNSRSEMNVSTLELGDSALYLCASSLAGGSGANVLTFGAGSRLTVL.

V usage is TRBV7-3 and J usage is TRBJ2-1; a weak D match, TRBD2 (5 bases). V shed 5 bases and J shed 9 bases, with 17 bases lying between them. CDR1 is SGHTA, CDR2 FQGTGA, per germline. This CDR3 contains 14 residues. The CDR3 region has the DNA TGTGCCAGCAGCCCGAACGAACCCGGACTTGAGCAGTTCTTC. Its protein product is CASSPNEPGLEQFF.

The rearrangement joins TRBV9 to TRBJ1-1; a possible D gene is TRBD1 (6 bases). CDR1 and CDR2 (germline): SGDLS, YYNGEE. The V end was cut by 4 bases, the J end by 3 bases, with 13 bases between. CDR3 size: 14 residues. The CDR3 is CASSLQGWDTEAFF. Written as DNA, the CDR3 is TGTGCCAGCAGCCTCCAGGGGTGGGACACTGAAGCTTTCTTT.

V gene TRBV4-1 combines with J gene TRBJ2-5, with 16 bases aligning to TRBD2. The CDR3 covers 18 residues. Per the germline V gene, CDR1 is MGHRA and CDR2 is YSYEKL. V trimming: 4 bases; J trimming: 5 bases; junction bases outside the gene matches: 10. CDR3 region: CASSRILGGLAGGETQYF. CDR3 nucleotide sequence: TGCGCCAGCAGCCGTATCCTCGGGGGACTAGCGGGAGGGGAGACCCAGTACTTC.

This clone was picked up a small number of times. The chain is built from TRBV5-1 and TRBJ1-5; tentatively, D is TRBD1 (6 bases). Germline lookup yields CDR1 SGHRS and CDR2 YFSETQ. V lost 4 bases and J lost 7, with 15 bases in between. This CDR3 is built from 14 residues. This CDR3 reads CASSPGSTGQPQHF. The CDR3 nucleotides read TGCGCCAGCAGCCCCGGGTCTACAGGGCAGCCCCAGCATTTT.

A single count supports this clone. The chain links TRBV10-1 to TRBJ2-3; weak D call: TRBD2 (6 bases). The germline V gene has CDR1 WNHNN and CDR2 SYGVQD (reference sequence). V gave up 4 bases and J gave up 4 bases, with 9 bases separating them. There are 13 residues in the CDR3. The CDR3 coding sequence is TGCGCCAGCAGTGGCAGGAGGGCAGATACGCAGTATTTT. This translates into CASSGRRADTQYF.

This clone has a single count. This sequence joins TRBV7-8 and TRBJ2-2; 14 bases align to TRBD2. V trimming: 1 base; J trimming: 3 bases; junction bases outside the gene matches: 7. The CDR3 totals 19 residues. CDR1 is SGHVS and CDR2 is FQNEAQ in the germline V gene. The CDR3 is CASSLVTSGRAEYTGELFF. The CDR3 DNA reads TGTGCCAGCAGCTTAGTGACTAGCGGGAGGGCCGAGTACACCGGGGAGCTGTTTTTT.

The chain links TRBV7-2 to TRBJ2-3; 12 bases are shared with TRBD2. V was pared by 5 bases and J by 10 bases, with 1 base of the junction left unmatched. Germline V gives CDR1 SGHTA, CDR2 FQGNSA. The CDR3 extends over 12 amino acids. In DNA form, the CDR3 reads TGTGCCAGCAGCCCTAGCGGGAGGGCGCAGTATTTT. It encodes CASSPSGRAQYF.

The chain couples TRBV19 to TRBJ1-1; D remains unclear. V was clipped by 3 bases and J by 6 bases, with 11 bases between them. Germline V lookup: CDR1 LNHDA, CDR2 SQIVND (reference sequence). This CDR3 has 13 residues. The DNA of the CDR3 is TGTGCCAGTAGTATTGTTAGGAGCCCTGAAGCTTTCTTT. Its protein product is CASSIVRSPEAFF. Full variable domain (rest looked up from reference TRBV19 and TRBJ1-1): DGGITQSPKYLFRKEGQNVTLSCEQNLNHDAMYWYRQDPGQGLRLIYYSQIVNDFQKGDIAEGYSVSREKKESFPLTVTSAQKNPTAFYLCASSIVRSPEAFFGQGTRLTVV.

This chain links TRBV7-2 with TRBJ2-7; the match to TRBD1 covers 9 bases. Trimming took 3 bases from V and 4 from J; bases not matched to a gene: 4. The CDR3 contains 14 residues. CDR1 is SGHTA, CDR2 FQGNSA, per germline. Written as DNA, the CDR3 is TGTGCCAGCAGCTTCCAGACAGGGGGGTACGAGCAGTACTTC. Encoded protein: CASSFQTGGYEQYF. The full variable domain, in which reference TRBV7-2 and TRBJ2-7 provide the parts outside the CDR3, is GAGVSQSPSNKVTEKGKDVELRCDPISGHTALYWYRQSLGQGLEFLIYFQGNSAPDKSGLPSDRFSAERTGGSVSTLTIQRTQQEDSAVYLCASSFQTGGYEQYFGPGTRLTVT.

This clone has more than one count but fewer than ten. The chain links TRBV21-1 to TRBJ2-1; the table names TRBD1, a call not compared with the DNA. TRBV21-1 is listed as a pseudogene. The CDR3 spans 17 residues. This chain's CDR3 is CASSISYRGPYYNEQFF. CDR3 bases: TGTGCCAGCAGTATTTCTTACAGGGGACCCTATTACAATGAGCAGTTCTTC.

V gene TRBV7-9 combines with J gene TRBJ1-1; possible D gene TRBD1, 5 bases. V was shortened by 1 base and J by 5 bases, with 11 bases between the two germline ends. This CDR3 region has 14 residues. Germline CDR1 reads SEHNR; CDR2 reads FQNEAQ (reference sequence). As DNA, the CDR3 is TGTGCCAGCAGCTTAGGGTCGGGGGATACTGAAGCTTTCTTT. Amino acids: CASSLGSGDTEAFF.

The chain has TRBV5-6 and TRBJ2-1, with TRBD2 identical over 10 bases. The ends lost 10 bases at V and 6 bases at J; junction bases unmatched: 16. The germline V gene encodes CDR1 SGHDT and CDR2 YYEEEE. The CDR3 runs to 16 residues. The chain's CDR3 is CAVRSWLAGVRNEQFF. Written as DNA, the CDR3 is TGTGCCGTTCGATCCTGGCTAGCGGGAGTTCGCAATGAGCAGTTCTTC.

The J gene is TRBJ1-5, the V gene TRBV7-3; TRBD1 is a possible D gene (6 bases). Trimming took 0 bases from V and 1 from J, leaving 7 bases between them. Germline CDR1 SGHTA, CDR2 FQGTGA. The CDR3 is 15 residues long. CDR3 nucleotides: TGTGCCAGCAGCTTAACAGGACAGAGCAATCAGCCCCAGCATTTT. Protein: CASSLTGQSNQPQHF.